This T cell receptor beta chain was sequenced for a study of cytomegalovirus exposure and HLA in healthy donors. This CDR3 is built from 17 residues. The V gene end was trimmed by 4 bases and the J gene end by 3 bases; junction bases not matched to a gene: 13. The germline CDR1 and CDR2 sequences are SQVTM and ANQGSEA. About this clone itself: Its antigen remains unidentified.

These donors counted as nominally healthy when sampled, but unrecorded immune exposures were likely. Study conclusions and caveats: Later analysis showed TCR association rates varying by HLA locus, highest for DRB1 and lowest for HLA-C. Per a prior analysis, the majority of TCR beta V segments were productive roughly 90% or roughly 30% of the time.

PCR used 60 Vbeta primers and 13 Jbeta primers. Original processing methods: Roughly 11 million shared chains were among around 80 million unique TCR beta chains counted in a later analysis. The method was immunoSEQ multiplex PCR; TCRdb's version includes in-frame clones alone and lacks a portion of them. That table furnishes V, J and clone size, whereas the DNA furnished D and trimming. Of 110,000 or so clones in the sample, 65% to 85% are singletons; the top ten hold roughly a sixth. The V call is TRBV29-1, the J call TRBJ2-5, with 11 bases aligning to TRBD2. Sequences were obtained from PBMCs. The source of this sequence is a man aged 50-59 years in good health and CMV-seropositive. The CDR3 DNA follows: TGCAGCGTTGGCGGTAGCGGGAGGGCCAGGGGCAAAGAGACCCAGTACTTC. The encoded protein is CSVGGSGRARGKETQYF.